This T cell receptor (beta chain) stems from a study of T cell repertoires in cytomegalovirus infection. Study information: In public TCR beta signatures, there were indications of both CMV infection and matching HLA type. Study-wide results and limits: The study identified carriers of CMV plus the relevant HLA from cumulative public TCR beta family frequency.

TCRdb re-called the reads through MiXCR, storing one row per CDR3 protein. The profile covers some 920,000 distinct CDR3 sequences, with under 40% appearing a single time and about an eighth taken by the ten largest. This clonotype was seen only a few times. Antigen unknown. The source material was cultured CD8+ T cells from PBMCs, sampled from culture after CMV antigen stimulation. The source of this sequence is a human donor in good health (CMV status not recorded). Some clones in this sample may be carry-over from other donors' samples.

The CDR3 loop is CASSLRVADRSYNEQFF. CDR3 in DNA: TGTGCCAGCAGCCTAAGGGTAGCGGACCGCTCCTACAATGAGCAGTTCTTC. The chain employs TRBV7-9 and TRBJ2-1; TRBD2 might be the D (6 bases). Deletions cut 5 bases from V and 0 bases from J, with 17 bases between. This CDR3 has 17 residues. Germline V gene sequence: CDR1 SEHNR, CDR2 FQNEAQ (reference sequence).